This TCR beta chain was sequenced for a study of blood T cell repertoires in COVID-19. On the study more broadly: The origin of the acute and convalescent COVID-19 samples was the United States, Italy and Spain. PBMCs, B-cell-depleted T cells, or T cells provided the cDNA or gDNA that made up the material.

The data were produced by immunoSEQ multiplex PCR, yet TCRdb's version contains in-frame clones alone and is incomplete. This table has hundreds of thousands of clones, 65% to 90% appearing once. The clonotype originates from a woman aged 50 to 60 with acute or convalescent COVID-19. The sequencing sample was made of peripheral blood.

This chain's CDR3 is CASSSAGEQFF. In DNA, the CDR3 is TGTGCCAGCAGCTCGGCGGGGGAGCAGTTCTTC. The chain couples TRBV7-3 to TRBJ2-1; perhaps TRBD2 as D (6 bases). CDR1 and CDR2 from the germline V gene are SGHTA and FQGTGA. The CDR3 extends over 11 amino acids. Deletions cut 4 bases from V and 10 bases from J, with 8 bases between.